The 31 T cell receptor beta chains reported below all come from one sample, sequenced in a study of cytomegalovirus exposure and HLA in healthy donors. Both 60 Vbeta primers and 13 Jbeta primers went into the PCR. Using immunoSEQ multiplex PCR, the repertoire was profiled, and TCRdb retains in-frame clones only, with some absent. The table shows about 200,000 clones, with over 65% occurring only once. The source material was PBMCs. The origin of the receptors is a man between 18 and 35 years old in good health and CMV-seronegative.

CDR3 bases: TGTGCCAGCTCACCGTTCTCAACCGGGGATGGCTACACCTTC. Protein product: CASSPFSTGDGYTF. The chain uses TRBV18 and TRBJ1-2; no reliable D call. The CDR3 contains 14 residues. V lost 3 bases and J lost 6, with 14 bases in between. The germline V gene has CDR1 KGHSH and CDR2 LQKENI. The full variable domain, its missing parts supplied by reference TRBV18 and TRBJ1-2, is NAGVMQNPRHLVRRRGQEARLRCSPMKGHSHVYWYRQLPEEGLKFMVYLQKENIIDESGMPKERFSAEFPKEGPSILRIQQVVRGDSAAYFCASSPFSTGDGYTFGSGTRLTVV.

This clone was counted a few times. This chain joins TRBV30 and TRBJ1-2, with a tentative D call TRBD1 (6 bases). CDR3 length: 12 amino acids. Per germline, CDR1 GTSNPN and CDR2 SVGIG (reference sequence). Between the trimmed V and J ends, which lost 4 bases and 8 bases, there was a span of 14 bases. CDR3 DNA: TGTGCCTGGAATGGGGGCAAGGGAGGCTACACCTTC. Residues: CAWNGGKGGYTF.

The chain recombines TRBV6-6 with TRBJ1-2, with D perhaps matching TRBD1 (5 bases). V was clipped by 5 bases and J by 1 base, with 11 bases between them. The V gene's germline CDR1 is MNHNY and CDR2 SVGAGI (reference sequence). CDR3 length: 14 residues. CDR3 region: CASSPDSLNYGYTF. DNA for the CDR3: TGTGCCAGCAGTCCTGACAGCCTTAACTATGGCTACACCTTC.

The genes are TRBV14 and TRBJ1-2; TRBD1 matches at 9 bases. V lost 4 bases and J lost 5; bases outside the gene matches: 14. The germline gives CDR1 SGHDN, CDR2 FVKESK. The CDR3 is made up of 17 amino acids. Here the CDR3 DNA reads TGTGCCAGCAGCCCATTATCCCGACAGGGGGGAAAGTATGGCTACACCTTC. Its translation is CASSPLSRQGGKYGYTF.

The CDR3 spells CASRRDGLNEQYF. The DNA of the CDR3 is TGTGCCAGCAGGCGGGACGGACTTAACGAGCAGTACTTC. This chain links TRBV6-1 with TRBJ2-7; perhaps TRBD2 as D (6 bases). Germline loops: CDR1 MNHNS, CDR2 SASEGT. Trimming took 6 bases from V and 5 from J, leaving 14 bases between them. The CDR3 loop spans 13 amino acids.

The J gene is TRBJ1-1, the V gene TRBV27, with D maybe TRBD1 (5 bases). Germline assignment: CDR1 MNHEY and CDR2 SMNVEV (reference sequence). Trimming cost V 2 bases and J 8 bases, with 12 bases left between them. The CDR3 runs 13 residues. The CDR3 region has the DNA TGTGCCAGCAGTTTACCCGGGGGAATAGAAGCTTTCTTT. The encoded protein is CASSLPGGIEAFF.

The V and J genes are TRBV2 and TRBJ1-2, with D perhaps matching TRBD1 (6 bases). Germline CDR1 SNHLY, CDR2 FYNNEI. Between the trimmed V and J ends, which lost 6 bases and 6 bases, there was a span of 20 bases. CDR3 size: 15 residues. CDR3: CASRPRGARENGYTF. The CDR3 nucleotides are TGTGCCAGCAGGCCCCGGGGGGCGAGAGAAAATGGCTACACCTTC.

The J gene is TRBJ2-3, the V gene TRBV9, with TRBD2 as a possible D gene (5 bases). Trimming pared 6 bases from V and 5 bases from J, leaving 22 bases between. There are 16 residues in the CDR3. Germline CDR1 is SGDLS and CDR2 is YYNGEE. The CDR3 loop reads CASNNGALGREDTQYF. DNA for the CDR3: TGTGCCAGCAATAACGGAGCACTAGGCCGTGAAGATACGCAGTATTTT.

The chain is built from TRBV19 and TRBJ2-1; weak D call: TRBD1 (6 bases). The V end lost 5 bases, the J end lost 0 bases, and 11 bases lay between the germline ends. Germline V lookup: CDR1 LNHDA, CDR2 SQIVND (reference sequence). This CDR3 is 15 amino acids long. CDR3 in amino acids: CASSVSGDSYNEQFF. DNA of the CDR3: TGTGCCAGTAGTGTTTCAGGGGACTCCTACAATGAGCAGTTCTTC.

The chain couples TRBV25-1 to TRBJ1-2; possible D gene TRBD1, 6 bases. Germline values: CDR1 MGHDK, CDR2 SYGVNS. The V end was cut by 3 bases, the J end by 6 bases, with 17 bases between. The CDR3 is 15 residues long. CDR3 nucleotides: TGTGCCAGCAGTGACCCCGGGACACCCTTCGATGGCTACACCTTC. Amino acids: CASSDPGTPFDGYTF.

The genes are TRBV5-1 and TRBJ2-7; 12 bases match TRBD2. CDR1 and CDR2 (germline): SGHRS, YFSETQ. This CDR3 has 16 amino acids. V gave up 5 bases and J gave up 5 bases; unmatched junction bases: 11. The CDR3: CASRRTSGMEWHEQYF. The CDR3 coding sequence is TGCGCCAGCAGACGGACTAGCGGGATGGAGTGGCACGAGCAGTACTTC.

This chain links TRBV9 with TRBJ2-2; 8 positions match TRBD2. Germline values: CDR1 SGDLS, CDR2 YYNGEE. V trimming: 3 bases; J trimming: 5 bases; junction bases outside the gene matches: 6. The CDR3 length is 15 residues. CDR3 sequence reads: CASSAGTSGTGELFF. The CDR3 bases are TGTGCCAGCAGCGCCGGGACTAGTGGGACCGGGGAGCTGTTTTTT. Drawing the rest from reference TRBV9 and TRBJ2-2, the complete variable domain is DSGVTQTPKHLITATGQRVTLRCSPRSGDLSVYWYQQSLDQGLQFLIQYYNGEERAKGNILERFSAQQFPDLHSELNLSSLELGDSALYFCASSAGTSGTGELFFGEGSRLTVL.

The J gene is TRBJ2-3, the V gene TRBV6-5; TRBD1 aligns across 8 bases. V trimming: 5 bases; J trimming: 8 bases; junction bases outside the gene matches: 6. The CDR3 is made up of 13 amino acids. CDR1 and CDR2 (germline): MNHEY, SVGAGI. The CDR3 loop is CASSKQGASTQYF. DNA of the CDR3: TGTGCCAGCAGTAAGCAGGGGGCATCTACGCAGTATTTT.

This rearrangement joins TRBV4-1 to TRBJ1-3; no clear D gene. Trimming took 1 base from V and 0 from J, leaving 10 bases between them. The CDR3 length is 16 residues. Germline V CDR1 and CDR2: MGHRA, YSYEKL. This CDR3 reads CASSQVAVISGNTIYF. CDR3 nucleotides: TGCGCCAGCAGCCAAGTGGCCGTTATCTCTGGAAACACCATATATTTT.

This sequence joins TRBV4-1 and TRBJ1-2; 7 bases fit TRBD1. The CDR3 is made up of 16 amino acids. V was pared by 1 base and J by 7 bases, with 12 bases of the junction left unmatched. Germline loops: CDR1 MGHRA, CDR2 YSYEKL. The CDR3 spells CASSQGRQGVGGGYTF. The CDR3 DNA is TGCGCCAGCAGCCAAGGGCGACAGGGTGTGGGTGGTGGCTACACCTTC.

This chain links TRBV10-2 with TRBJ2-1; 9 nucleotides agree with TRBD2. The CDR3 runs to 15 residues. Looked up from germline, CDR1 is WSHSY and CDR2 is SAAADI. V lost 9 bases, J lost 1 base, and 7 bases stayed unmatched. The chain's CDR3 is CASSSGARSYNEQFF. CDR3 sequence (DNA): TGCGCCAGTTCTAGCGGGGCGAGGTCCTACAATGAGCAGTTCTTC.

CDR3 amino acids: CASSRAGAHSNEQFF. The CDR3 DNA follows: TGTGCCAGCAGCCGAGCGGGAGCGCACTCCAATGAGCAGTTCTTC. The rearrangement uses TRBV6-6 and TRBJ2-1; 8 bases fit TRBD2. Germline V gene lookup returns CDR1 MNHNY and CDR2 SVGAGI (reference sequence). This CDR3 comprises 15 residues. V was pared by 6 bases and J by 6 bases, with 10 bases of the junction left unmatched.

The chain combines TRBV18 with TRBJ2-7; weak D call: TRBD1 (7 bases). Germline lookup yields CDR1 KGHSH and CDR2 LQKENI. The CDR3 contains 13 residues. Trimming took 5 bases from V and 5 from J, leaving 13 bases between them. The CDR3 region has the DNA TGTGCCAGCTCAGGAGGGGGCGTCGACGAGCAGTACTTC. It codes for CASSGGGVDEQYF.

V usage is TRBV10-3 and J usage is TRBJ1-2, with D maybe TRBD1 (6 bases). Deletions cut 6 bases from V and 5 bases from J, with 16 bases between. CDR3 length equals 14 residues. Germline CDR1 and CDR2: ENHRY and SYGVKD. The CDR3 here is CAISPGRGAYGYTF. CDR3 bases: TGTGCCATCAGCCCAGGGAGGGGGGCATATGGCTACACCTTC.

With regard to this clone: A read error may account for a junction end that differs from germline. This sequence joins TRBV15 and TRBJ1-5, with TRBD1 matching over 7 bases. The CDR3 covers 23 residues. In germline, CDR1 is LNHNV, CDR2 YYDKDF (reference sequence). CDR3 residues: CATSRVKGSQRKGTDWSKQPQHF. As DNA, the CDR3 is TGTGCCACCAGCAGAGTCAAAGGTTCGCAAAGGAAAGGGACAGATTGGAGCAAGCAGCCCCAGCATTTT.

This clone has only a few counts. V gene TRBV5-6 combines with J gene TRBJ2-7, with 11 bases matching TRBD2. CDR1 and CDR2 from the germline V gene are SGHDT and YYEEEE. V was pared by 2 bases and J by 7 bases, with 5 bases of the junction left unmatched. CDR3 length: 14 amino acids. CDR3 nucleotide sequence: TGTGCCAGCAGCTTAATAGCGGGAGGGGCGGAGCAGTACTTC. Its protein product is CASSLIAGGAEQYF.

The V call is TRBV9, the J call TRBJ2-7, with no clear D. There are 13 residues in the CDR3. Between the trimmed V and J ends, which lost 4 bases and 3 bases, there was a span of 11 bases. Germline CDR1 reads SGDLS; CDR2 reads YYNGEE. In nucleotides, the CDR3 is TGTGCCAGCAGCCCCGGGTCGAGCTACGAGCAGTACTTC. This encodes CASSPGSSYEQYF.

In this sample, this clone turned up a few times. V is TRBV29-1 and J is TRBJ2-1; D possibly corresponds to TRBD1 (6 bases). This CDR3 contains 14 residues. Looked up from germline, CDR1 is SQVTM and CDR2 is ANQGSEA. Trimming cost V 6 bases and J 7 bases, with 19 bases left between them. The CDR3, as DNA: TGCAGCGTACTCAGGGGCCTCAGAGGGAATGAGCAGTTCTTC. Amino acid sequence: CSVLRGLRGNEQFF.

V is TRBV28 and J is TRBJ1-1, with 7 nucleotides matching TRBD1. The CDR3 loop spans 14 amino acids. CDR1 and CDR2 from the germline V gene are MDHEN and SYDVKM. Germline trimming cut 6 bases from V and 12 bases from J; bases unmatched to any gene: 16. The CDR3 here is CASSFSLYRGKSFF. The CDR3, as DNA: TGTGCCAGCAGCTTTTCCCTCTACAGGGGTAAGTCTTTCTTT.

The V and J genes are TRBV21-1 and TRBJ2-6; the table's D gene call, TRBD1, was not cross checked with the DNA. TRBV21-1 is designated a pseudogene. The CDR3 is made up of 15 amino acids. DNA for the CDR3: TGTGCCAGCAGCAAAGATCGGACAGGGGCCAACGTCCTGACTTTC. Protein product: CASSKDRTGANVLTF.

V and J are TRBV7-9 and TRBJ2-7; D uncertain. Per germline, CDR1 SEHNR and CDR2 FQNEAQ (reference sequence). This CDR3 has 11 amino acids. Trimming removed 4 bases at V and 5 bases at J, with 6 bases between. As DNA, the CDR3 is TGTGCCAGCAGCTCCTCAGACGAGCAGTACTTC. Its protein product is CASSSSDEQYF.

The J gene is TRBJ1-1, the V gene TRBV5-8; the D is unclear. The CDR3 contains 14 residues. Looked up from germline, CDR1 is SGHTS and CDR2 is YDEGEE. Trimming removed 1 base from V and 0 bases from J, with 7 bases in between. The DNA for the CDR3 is TGTGCCAGCAGCTTGTTACAGATGAACACTGAAGCTTTCTTT. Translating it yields CASSLLQMNTEAFF.

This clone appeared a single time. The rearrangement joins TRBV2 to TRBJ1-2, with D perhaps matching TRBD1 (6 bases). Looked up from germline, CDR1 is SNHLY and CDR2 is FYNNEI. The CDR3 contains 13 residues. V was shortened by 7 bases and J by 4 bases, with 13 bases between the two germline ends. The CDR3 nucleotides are TGTGCCAGCACAGTCACAGGGACCTATGGCTACACCTTC. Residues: CASTVTGTYGYTF. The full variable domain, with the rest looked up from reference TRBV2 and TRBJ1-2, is EPEVTQTPSHQVTQMGQEVILRCVPISNHLYFYWYRQILGQKVEFLVSFYNNEISEKSEIFDDQFSVERPDGSNFTLKIRSTKLEDSAMYFCASTVTGTYGYTFGSGTRLTVV.

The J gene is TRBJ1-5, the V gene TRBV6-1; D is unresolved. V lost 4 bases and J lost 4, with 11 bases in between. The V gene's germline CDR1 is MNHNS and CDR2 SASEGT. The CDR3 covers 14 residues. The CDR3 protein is CASSGLNLNQPQHF. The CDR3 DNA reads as TGTGCCAGCAGTGGACTGAATTTAAATCAGCCCCAGCATTTT.

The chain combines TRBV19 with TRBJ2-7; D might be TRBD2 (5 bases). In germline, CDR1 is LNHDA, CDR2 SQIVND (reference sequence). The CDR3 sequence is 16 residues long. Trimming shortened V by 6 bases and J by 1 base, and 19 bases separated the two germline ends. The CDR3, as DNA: TGTGCCAGTAGCATACCACTAGAACAACTTTCCTACGAGCAGTACTTC. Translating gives CASSIPLEQLSYEQYF. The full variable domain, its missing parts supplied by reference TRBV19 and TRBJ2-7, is DGGITQSPKYLFRKEGQNVTLSCEQNLNHDAMYWYRQDPGQGLRLIYYSQIVNDFQKGDIAEGYSVSREKKESFPLTVTSAQKNPTAFYLCASSIPLEQLSYEQYFGPGTRLTVT.

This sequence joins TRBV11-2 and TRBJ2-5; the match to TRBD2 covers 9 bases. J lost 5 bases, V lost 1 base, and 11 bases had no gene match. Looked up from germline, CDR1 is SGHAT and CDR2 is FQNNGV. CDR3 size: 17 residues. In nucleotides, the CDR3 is TGTGCCAGCAGCTTAGGGTGGGGGCGGGAGGGCCCTGAGACCCAGTACTTC. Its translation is CASSLGWGREGPETQYF. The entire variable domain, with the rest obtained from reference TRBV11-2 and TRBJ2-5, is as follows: EAGVAQSPRYKIIEKRQSVAFWCNPISGHATLYWYQQILGQGPKLLIQFQNNGVVDDSQLPKDRFSAERLKGVDSTLKIQPAKLEDSAVYLCASSLGWGREGPETQYFGPGTRLLVL.